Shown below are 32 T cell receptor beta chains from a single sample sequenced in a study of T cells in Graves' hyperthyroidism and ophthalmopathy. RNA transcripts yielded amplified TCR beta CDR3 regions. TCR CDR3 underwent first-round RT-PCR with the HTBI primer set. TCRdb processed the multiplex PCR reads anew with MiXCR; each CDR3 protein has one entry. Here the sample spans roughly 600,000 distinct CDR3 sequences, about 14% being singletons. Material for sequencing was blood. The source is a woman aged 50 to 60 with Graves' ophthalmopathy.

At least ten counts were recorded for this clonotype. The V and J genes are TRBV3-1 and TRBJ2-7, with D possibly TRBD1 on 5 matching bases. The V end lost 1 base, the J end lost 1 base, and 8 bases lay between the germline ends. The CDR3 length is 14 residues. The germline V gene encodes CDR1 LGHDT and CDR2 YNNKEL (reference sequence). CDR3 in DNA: TGTGCCAGCAGCCAAGGGTCAGGGTCCTACGAGCAGTACTTC. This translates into CASSQGSGSYEQYF.

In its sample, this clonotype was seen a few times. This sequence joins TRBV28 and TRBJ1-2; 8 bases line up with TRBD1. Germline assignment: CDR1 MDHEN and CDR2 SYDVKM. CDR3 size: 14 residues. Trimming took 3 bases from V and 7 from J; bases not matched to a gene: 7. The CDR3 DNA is TGTGCCAGCAGTTTTCTCAGGACAGGGTCTGGCTACACCTTC. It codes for CASSFLRTGSGYTF.

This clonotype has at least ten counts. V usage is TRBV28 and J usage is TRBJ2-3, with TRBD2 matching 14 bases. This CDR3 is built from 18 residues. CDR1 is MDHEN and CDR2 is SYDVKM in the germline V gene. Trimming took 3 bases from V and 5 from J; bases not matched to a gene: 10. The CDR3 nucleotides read TGTGCCAGCAGTTTGCCCCCGACTAGCGGGAGGGGTGGAGATACGCAGTATTTT. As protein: CASSLPPTSGRGGDTQYF.

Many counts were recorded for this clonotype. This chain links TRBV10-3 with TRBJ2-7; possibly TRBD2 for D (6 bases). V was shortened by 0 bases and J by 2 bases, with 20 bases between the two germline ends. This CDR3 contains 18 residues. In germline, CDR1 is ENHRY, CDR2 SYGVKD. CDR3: CAISESSSSRDWTYEQYF. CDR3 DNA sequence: TGTGCCATCAGTGAGTCGAGCTCGTCTCGGGACTGGACCTACGAGCAGTACTTC.

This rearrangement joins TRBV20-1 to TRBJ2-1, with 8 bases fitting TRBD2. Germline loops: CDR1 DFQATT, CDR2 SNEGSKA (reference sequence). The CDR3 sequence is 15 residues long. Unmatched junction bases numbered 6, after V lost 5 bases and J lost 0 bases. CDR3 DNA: TGCAGTGCTCCAATTAGCGGGATCTCCTACAATGAGCAGTTCTTC. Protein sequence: CSAPISGISYNEQFF.

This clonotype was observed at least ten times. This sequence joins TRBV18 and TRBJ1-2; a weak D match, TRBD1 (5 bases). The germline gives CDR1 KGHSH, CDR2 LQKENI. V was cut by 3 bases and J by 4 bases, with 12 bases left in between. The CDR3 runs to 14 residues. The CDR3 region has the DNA TGTGCCAGCTCACCTCCTCAGGGCGGCTATGGCTACACCTTC. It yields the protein CASSPPQGGYGYTF.

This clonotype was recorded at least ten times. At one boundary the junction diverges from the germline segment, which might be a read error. CDR3 sequence reads: CASSLGDGQETQYF. The CDR3 DNA sequence: TGTGCTAGCAGCTTAGGAGATGGCCAAGAGACCCAGTACTTC. The chain recombines TRBV7-7 with TRBJ2-5; no clear D gene. Germline-derived CDR1 and CDR2 are SSHAT and FNYEAQ (reference sequence). This CDR3 comprises 14 residues.

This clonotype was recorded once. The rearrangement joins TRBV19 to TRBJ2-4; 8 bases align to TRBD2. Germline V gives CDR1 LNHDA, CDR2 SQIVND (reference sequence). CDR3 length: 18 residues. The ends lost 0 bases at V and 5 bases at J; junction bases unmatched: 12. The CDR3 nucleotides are TGTGCCAGTAGTATAGATCTCAAAGGCGGGAGGTCCCAAAACATTCAGTACTTC. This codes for CASSIDLKGGRSQNIQYF.

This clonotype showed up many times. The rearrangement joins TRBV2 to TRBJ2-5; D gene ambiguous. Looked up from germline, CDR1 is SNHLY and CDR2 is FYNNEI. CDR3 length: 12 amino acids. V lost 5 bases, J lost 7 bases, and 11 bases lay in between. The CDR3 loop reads CASSLKPGTQYF. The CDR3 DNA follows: TGTGCCAGCAGTTTAAAGCCGGGGACCCAGTACTTC.

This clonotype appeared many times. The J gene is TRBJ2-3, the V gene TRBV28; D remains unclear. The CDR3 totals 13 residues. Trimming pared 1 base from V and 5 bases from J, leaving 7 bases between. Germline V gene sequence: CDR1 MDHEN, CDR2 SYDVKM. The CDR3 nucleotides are TGTGCCAGCAGTTTATCTTTCGGAGATACGCAGTATTTT. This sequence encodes CASSLSFGDTQYF. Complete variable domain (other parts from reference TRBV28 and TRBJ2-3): DVKVTQSSRYLVKRTGEKVFLECVQDMDHENMFWYRQDPGLGLRLIYFSYDVKMKEKGDIPEGYSVSREKKERFSLILESASTNQTSMYLCASSLSFGDTQYFGPGTRLTVL.

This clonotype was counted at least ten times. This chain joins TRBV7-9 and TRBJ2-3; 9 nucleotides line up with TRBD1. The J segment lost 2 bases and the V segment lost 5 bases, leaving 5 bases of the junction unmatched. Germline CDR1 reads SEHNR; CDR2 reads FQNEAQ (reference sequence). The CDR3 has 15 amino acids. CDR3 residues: CASSPRTGDTDTQYF. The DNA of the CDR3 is TGTGCCAGCAGCCCGAGGACAGGGGACACAGATACGCAGTATTTT. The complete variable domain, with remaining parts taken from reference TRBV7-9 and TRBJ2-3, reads DTGVSQNPRHKITKRGQNVTFRCDPISEHNRLYWYRQTLGQGPEFLTYFQNEAQLEKSRLLSDRFSAERPKGSFSTLEIQRTEQGDSAMYLCASSPRTGDTDTQYFGPGTRLTVL.

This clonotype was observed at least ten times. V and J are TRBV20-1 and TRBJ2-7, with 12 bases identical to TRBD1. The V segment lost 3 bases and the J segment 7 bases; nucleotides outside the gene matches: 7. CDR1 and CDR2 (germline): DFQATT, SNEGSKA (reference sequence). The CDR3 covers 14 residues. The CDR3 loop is CSASPGTGGAEQYF. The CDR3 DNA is TGCAGTGCTAGCCCCGGGACAGGGGGCGCGGAGCAGTACTTC.

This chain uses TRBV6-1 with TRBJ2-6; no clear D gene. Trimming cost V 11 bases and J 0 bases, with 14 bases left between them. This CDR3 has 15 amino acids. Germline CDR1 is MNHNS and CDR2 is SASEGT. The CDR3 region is CASVDRRSGANVLTF. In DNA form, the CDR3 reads TGTGCCTCGGTGGACCGACGCTCTGGGGCCAACGTCCTGACTTTC.

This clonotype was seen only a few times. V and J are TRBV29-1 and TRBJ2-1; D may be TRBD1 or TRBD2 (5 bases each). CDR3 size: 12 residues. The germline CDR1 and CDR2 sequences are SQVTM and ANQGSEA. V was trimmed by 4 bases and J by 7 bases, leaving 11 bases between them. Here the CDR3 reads CSVVGVRNEQFF. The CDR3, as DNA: TGCAGCGTTGTGGGGGTCCGGAATGAGCAGTTCTTC.

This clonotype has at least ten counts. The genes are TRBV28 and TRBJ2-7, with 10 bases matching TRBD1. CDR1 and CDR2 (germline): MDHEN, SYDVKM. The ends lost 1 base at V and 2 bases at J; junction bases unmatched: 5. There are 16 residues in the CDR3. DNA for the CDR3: TGTGCCAGCAGTTTATCCGGGACAGGGGCCGCCTACGAGCAGTACTTC. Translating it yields CASSLSGTGAAYEQYF. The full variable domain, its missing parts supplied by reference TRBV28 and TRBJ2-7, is DVKVTQSSRYLVKRTGEKVFLECVQDMDHENMFWYRQDPGLGLRLIYFSYDVKMKEKGDIPEGYSVSREKKERFSLILESASTNQTSMYLCASSLSGTGAAYEQYFGPGTRLTVT.

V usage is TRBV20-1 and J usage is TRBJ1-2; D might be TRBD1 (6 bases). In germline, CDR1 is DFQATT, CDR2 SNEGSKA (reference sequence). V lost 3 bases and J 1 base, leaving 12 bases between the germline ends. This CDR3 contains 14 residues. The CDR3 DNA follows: TGCAGTGCTAGGTGGGGGGCGGGTAACTATGGCTACACCTTC. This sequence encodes CSARWGAGNYGYTF.

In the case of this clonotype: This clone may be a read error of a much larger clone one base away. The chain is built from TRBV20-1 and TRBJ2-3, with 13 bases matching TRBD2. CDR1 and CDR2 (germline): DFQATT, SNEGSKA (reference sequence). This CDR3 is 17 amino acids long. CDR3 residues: CSARGPGLAGPTDKQYF. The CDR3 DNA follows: TGCAGTGCTAGGGGCCCGGGACTAGCGGGACCCACAGATAAGCAGTATTTT.

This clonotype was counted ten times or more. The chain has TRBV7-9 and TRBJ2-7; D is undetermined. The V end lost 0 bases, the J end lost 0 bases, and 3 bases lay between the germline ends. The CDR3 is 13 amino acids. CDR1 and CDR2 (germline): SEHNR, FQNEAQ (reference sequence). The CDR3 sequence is CASSLAHSYEQYF. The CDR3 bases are TGTGCCAGCAGCTTAGCACACTCCTACGAGCAGTACTTC.

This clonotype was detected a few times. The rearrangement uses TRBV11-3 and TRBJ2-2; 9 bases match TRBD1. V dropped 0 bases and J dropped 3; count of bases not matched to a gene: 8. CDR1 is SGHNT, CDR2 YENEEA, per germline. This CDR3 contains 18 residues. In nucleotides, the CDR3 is TGTGCCAGCAGCTTAGATCGTCCGGGACAGGGACACACCGGGGAGCTGTTTTTT. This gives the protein CASSLDRPGQGHTGELFF.

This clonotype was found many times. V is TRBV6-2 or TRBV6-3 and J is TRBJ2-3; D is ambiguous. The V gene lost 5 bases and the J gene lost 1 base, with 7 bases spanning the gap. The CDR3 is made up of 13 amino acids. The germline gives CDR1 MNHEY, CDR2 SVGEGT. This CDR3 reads CASSNIGTDTQYF. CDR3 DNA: TGTGCCAGCAGTAATATCGGCACAGATACGCAGTATTTT.

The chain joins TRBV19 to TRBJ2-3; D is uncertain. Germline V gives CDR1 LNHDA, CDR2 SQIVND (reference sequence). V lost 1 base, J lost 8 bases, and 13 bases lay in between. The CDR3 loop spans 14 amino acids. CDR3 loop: CASSIGGPPVTQYF. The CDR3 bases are TGTGCCAGTAGTATAGGTGGCCCCCCGGTTACGCAGTATTTT.

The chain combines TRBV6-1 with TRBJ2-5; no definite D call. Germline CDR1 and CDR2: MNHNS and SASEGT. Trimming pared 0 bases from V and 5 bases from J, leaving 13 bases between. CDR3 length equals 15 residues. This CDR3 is CASSEAIISSETQYF. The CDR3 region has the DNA TGTGCCAGCAGTGAAGCGATCATAAGTTCCGAGACCCAGTACTTC.

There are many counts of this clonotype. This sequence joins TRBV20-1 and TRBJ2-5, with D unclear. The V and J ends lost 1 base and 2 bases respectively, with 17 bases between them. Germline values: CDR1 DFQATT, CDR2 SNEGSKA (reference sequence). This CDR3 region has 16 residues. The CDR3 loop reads CSARGVIGQKQETQYF. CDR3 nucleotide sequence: TGCAGTGCTAGAGGGGTGATCGGGCAGAAACAAGAGACCCAGTACTTC.

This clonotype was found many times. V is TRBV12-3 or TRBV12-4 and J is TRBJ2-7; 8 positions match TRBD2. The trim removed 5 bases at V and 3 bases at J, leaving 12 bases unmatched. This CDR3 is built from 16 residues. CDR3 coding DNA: TGTGCCAGCAGTCCGGTCGGGGGGGCGGGAGACTACGAGCAGTACTTC. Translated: CASSPVGGAGDYEQYF.

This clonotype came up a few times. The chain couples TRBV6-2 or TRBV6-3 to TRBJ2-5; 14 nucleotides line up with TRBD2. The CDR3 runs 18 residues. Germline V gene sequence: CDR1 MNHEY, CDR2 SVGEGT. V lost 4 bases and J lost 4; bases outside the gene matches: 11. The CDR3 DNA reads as TGTGCCAGCAGTTCCGGGACTAGCGGGAGCGTGGTAGGAGAGACCCAGTACTTC. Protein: CASSSGTSGSVVGETQYF.

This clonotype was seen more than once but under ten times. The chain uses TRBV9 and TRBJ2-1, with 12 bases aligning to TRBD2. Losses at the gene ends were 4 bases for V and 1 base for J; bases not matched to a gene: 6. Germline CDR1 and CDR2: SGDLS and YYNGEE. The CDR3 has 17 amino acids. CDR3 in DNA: TGTGCCAGCAGCCGGCTAGCGGGAGGGCTTTCCTACAATGAGCAGTTCTTC. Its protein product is CASSRLAGGLSYNEQFF.

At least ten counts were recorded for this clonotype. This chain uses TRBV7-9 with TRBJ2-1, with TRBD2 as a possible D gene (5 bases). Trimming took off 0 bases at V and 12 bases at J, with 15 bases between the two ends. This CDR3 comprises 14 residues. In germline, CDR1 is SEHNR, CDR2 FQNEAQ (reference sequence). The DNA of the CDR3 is TGTGCCAGCAGCTTAGCGGCAGCGGAGCGGTCGCAGTTCTTC. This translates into CASSLAAAERSQFF.

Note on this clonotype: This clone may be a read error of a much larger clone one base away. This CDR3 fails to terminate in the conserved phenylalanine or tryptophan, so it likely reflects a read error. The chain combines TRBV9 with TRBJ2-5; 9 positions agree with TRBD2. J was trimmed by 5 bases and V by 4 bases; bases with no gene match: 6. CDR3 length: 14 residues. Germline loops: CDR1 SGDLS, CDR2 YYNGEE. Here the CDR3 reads CASSPGLAAETQYI. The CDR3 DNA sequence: TGTGCCAGCAGCCCGGGACTAGCTGCGGAGACCCAGTACATC.

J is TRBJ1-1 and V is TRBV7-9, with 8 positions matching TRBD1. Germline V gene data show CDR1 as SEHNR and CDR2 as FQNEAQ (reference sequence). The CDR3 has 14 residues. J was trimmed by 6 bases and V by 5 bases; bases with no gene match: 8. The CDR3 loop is CASSQRGQGAEAFF. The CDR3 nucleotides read TGTGCCAGCAGCCAAAGAGGACAGGGTGCTGAAGCTTTCTTT.

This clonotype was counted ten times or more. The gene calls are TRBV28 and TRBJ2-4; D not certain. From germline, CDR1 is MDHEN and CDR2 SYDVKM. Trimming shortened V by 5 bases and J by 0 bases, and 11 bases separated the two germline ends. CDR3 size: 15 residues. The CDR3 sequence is CASSQRSLAKNIQYF. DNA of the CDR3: TGTGCCAGCAGTCAAAGGTCCCTAGCCAAAAACATTCAGTACTTC.

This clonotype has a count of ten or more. The CDR3 sequence: CASSSTRDRGREQYF. CDR3 bases: TGTGCCAGCAGCTCAACGAGGGACAGGGGGCGAGAGCAGTACTTC. The J gene is TRBJ2-7, the V gene TRBV7-9; 12 positions agree with TRBD1. CDR3 size: 15 residues. Germline V gene lookup returns CDR1 SEHNR and CDR2 FQNEAQ (reference sequence). After removal of 4 bases from V and 7 bases from J, the junction contained 8 bases not matched to a gene.

The CDR3 DNA is TGTGCCAGCCGCGTAGCGGGGGTGCGATTGTTCTTC. Translating gives CASRVAGVRLFF. The chain combines TRBV6-2 or TRBV6-3 with TRBJ2-1; 9 nucleotides agree with TRBD2. Germline-derived CDR1 and CDR2 are MNHEY and SVGEGT. The CDR3 consists of 12 residues. The V gene end was trimmed by 8 bases and the J gene end by 15 bases; junction bases not matched to a gene: 11.